This TCR beta chain was captured in a study of control samples from healthy donors and cancer patients. Sequencing was performed with immunoSEQ multiplex PCR; in TCRdb, only in-frame clones are kept and a portion is missing. The data show under 55,000 clones, approximately 90% seen once. This CDR3 comprises 15 residues. Per germline, CDR1 SEHNR and CDR2 FQNEAQ (reference sequence). V gave up 5 bases and J gave up 0 bases, with 8 bases separating them. The sequence was obtained from a woman aged 40-49 years with head and neck cancer. The chain recombines TRBV7-9 with TRBJ2-6; the D is unclear. Sequenced material: PBMCs. CDR3 nucleotides: TGTGCCAGCAGCCCTCAGATCTCTGGGGCCAACGTCCTGACTTTC. This codes for CASSPQISGANVLTF.